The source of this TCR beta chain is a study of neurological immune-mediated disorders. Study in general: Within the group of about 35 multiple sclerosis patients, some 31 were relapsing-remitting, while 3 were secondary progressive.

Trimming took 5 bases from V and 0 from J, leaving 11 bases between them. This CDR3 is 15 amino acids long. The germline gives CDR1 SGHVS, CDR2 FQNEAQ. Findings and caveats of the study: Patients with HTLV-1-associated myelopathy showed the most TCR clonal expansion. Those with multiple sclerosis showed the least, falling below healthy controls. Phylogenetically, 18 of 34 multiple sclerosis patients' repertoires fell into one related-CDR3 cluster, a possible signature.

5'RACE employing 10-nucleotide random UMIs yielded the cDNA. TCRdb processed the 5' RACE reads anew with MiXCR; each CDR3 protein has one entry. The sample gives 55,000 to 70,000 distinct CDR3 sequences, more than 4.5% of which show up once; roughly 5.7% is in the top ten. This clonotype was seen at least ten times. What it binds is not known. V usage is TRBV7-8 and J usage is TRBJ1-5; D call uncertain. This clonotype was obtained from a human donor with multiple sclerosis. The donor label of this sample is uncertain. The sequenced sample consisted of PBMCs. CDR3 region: CASSPWDPSNQPQHF. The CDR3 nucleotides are TGTGCCAGCAGCCCCTGGGATCCTAGCAATCAGCCCCAGCATTTT.